Listed below are T cell receptor beta chains from one sample, sequenced in a study of T cell responses to AZD1222 COVID-19 vaccine. Generated by immunoSEQ multiplex PCR, the TCRdb table keeps only in-frame clones and is missing some. The sample carries about 120,000 clones, more than 80% recorded once. This specimen was peripheral blood, taken on day 0 of AZD1222 vaccination. These TCRs come from an adult in good health. Each CDR3 is given with its conserved first and last residue. D genes are given only for firm matches.

TRBD2	TRBV13	TRBJ2-7	TGTGCCAGCAGCAAACTGGGACTAAACCGCCGGGACGAGCAGTACTTC	CASSKLGLNRRDEQYF
NA	TRBV3-1/TRBV3-2	TRBJ2-4	TGTGCCAGCAGCCTTGTCCCCGGAGCCAAAAACATTCAGTACTTC	CASSLVPGAKNIQYF
NA	TRBV6-5	TRBJ1-5	TGTGCCAGCAGTTACAACGGGGGTAGCAATCAGCCCCAGCATTTT	CASSYNGGSNQPQHF
NA	TRBV5-6	TRBJ2-7	TGTGCCAGCAGCCAGCGTGGACGGGGGGCCTTCTACGAGCAGTACTTC	CASSQRGRGAFYEQYF
TRBD1	TRBV7-9	TRBJ2-1	TGTGCCAGCAGCTTAGCCGATGAGACAGGGATGAATGAGCAGTTCTTC	CASSLADETGMNEQFF
TRBD1	TRBV18	TRBJ1-2	TGTGCCAGCTCACCACGTCAGGACAGGGTGGCAGTAGGCTACACCTTC	CASSPRQDRVAVGYTF
NA	TRBV7-9	TRBJ1-6	TGTGCCAGCAGCTTAGCGCAGACAGAATCACCCCTCCACTTT	CASSLAQTESPLHF
TRBD1	TRBV9	TRBJ1-1	TGTGCCAGCAGTGAGGGGAGGGGGCCGCCTTTAAACACTGAAGCTTTCTTT	CASSEGRGPPLNTEAFF
NA	TRBV14	TRBJ2-1	TGTGCCAGCAGCGAAAGACCCCCTCCCCGTCGGGTGGTCCCCAATGAGCAGTTCTTC	CASSERPPPRRVVPNEQFF
NA	TRBV27	TRBJ1-2	TGTGCCAGCAGTCAAGCCACCCGGGGCCGAGAGGGCTACACCTTC	CASSQATRGREGYTF